These 16 T cell receptor beta chains were sequenced from one sample in a study of CD8 T cells in Susac syndrome (dated by TCRdb to the late 2010s). The library was made by the immunoSEQ multiplex PCR assay. RNA was extracted using the RNeasy kit, and about 0.45 to 1 microgram was reverse transcribed with random hexamers. TCRdb ran its own pipeline on the public reads, namely fastp trimming at Q25 and MiXCR clone calling, and kept in-frame beta chains. All rows with the same CDR3 protein become a single entry with the most common DNA and genes. This sample lists some 200,000 distinct CDR3 sequences; nearly 97% were detected once. Together, the top ten hold roughly 0.098% of the sample. Specimen: CD4+ T cells from PBMCs. The receptors come from a human donor with Susac syndrome.

V gene TRBV30 combines with J gene TRBJ1-5; the D gene is possibly TRBD1 (5 bases). The CDR3 spans 15 residues. V gave up 4 bases and J gave up 3 bases, with 16 bases separating them. Germline V gives CDR1 GTSNPN, CDR2 SVGIG (reference sequence). The CDR3 DNA reads TGTGCCTGGAACCCGGGCGGGGCAGTCAATCAGCCCCAGCATTTT. It specifies CAWNPGGAVNQPQHF.

The chain carries TRBV9 and TRBJ2-3; TRBD2 matches at 7 bases. The germline V gene encodes CDR1 SGDLS and CDR2 YYNGEE. Trimming at V came to 1 base and at J to 2 bases, leaving 4 bases not matched to a gene. The CDR3 sequence is 15 residues long. The DNA for the CDR3 is TGTGCCAGCAGCGTACGGACTAGTGCCACAGATACGCAGTATTTT. The encoded protein is CASSVRTSATDTQYF.

J is TRBJ1-5 and V is TRBV30; D not resolved. Trimming pared 5 bases from V and 6 bases from J, leaving 14 bases between. This CDR3 is 13 amino acids long. Germline CDR1 reads GTSNPN; CDR2 reads SVGIG (reference sequence). Written as DNA, the CDR3 is TGTGCCTGGGGCGGCGGGAACTCTCAGCCCCAGCATTTT. It is translated as CAWGGGNSQPQHF.

V usage is TRBV2 and J usage is TRBJ2-7; 13 bases are a match to TRBD2. V dropped 3 bases and J dropped 9; count of bases not matched to a gene: 8. The CDR3 consists of 15 residues. The germline CDR1 and CDR2 sequences are SNHLY and FYNNEI. The CDR3 spells CASSDSGTSGVVQYF. The CDR3 nucleotides are TGTGCCAGCAGTGATTCCGGGACTAGCGGGGTTGTGCAGTACTTC.

The chain recombines TRBV6-2 or TRBV6-3 with TRBJ1-2; D uncertain. CDR3 length equals 13 residues. Deletions cut 6 bases from V and 4 bases from J, with 12 bases between. From germline, CDR1 is MNHEY and CDR2 SVGEGT. CDR3 DNA: TGTGCCAGCAGCCCGGACCGCTTCTATGGCTACACCTTC. Its protein product is CASSPDRFYGYTF.

The rearrangement uses TRBV3-1 and TRBJ2-3; perhaps TRBD2 as D (6 bases). Germline CDR1 LGHDT, CDR2 YNNKEL (reference sequence). The CDR3 spans 17 residues. V was pared by 1 base and J by 0 bases, with 14 bases between. The CDR3: CASSQVSTGVSTDTQYF. The CDR3 DNA sequence: TGTGCCAGCAGCCAAGTCTCCACGGGGGTTAGCACAGATACGCAGTATTTT.

This clonotype appeared once. The chain employs TRBV9 and TRBJ1-6; perhaps TRBD1 as D (5 bases). This CDR3 is built from 16 residues. Germline V CDR1 and CDR2: SGDLS, YYNGEE. V lost 0 bases and J 9 bases, leaving 16 bases between the germline ends. CDR3 sequence (DNA): TGTGCCAGCAGCGTAGATATCGGGGGAGTGAGTTCACCCCTCCACTTT. It yields the protein CASSVDIGGVSSPLHF.

The chain has TRBV30 and TRBJ1-4, with D perhaps TRBD1 (5 bases). V was cut by 0 bases and J by 0 bases, with 14 bases left in between. The V gene's germline CDR1 is GTSNPN and CDR2 SVGIG (reference sequence). CDR3 length: 17 amino acids. The CDR3 DNA sequence: TGTGCCTGGAGTGTACTCGGGACGGCCGCAACTAATGAAAAACTGTTTTTT. This translates into CAWSVLGTAATNEKLFF.

The chain couples TRBV25-1 to TRBJ2-5, with no clear D. The CDR3 loop spans 12 amino acids. Per the germline V gene, CDR1 is MGHDK and CDR2 is SYGVNS. V shed 1 base and J shed 4 bases, with 4 bases lying between them. In DNA form, the CDR3 reads TGTGCCAGCAGTGAATTCGGAGAGACCCAGTACTTC. Encoded protein: CASSEFGETQYF.

V and J are TRBV29-1 and TRBJ2-2; perhaps TRBD2 as D (6 bases). The CDR3 contains 14 residues. V lost 4 bases and J lost 2, with 11 bases in between. CDR1 SQVTM and CDR2 ANQGSEA come from the germline V gene. CDR3: CSVGRDLNTGELFF. The DNA for the CDR3 is TGCAGCGTTGGACGGGACTTAAACACCGGGGAGCTGTTTTTT.

The gene calls are TRBV18 and TRBJ2-3; D is ambiguous. Germline assignment: CDR1 KGHSH and CDR2 LQKENI. V lost 5 bases, J lost 0 bases, and 9 bases lay in between. This CDR3 is 14 amino acids long. The DNA of the CDR3 is TGTGCCAGCTCATCCTTAATTAGCACAGATACGCAGTATTTT. This gives the protein CASSSLISTDTQYF.

DNA for the CDR3: TGTGCCAGCTCATCGGGGACGGTGGGCCAGGGCAATCAGCCCCAGCATTTT. Its protein product is CASSSGTVGQGNQPQHF. The rearrangement links TRBV18 to TRBJ1-5; tentative D call: TRBD1 (5 bases). V lost 5 bases and J lost 2, with 19 bases in between. Germline lookup yields CDR1 KGHSH and CDR2 LQKENI. This CDR3 has 17 amino acids.

The rearrangement links TRBV5-1 to TRBJ1-2; the D gene is possibly TRBD1 (6 bases). V lost 4 bases to trimming and J lost 7 bases, with 26 bases between them. The germline V gene has CDR1 SGHRS and CDR2 YFSETQ. This CDR3 has 17 amino acids. In DNA form, the CDR3 reads TGCGCCAGCAGCGGGGGCCCACCGACAAGTTCGAGGGTTGGCTACACCTTC. Amino acid sequence: CASSGGPPTSSRVGYTF.

This clonotype was detected once. This chain joins TRBV20-1 and TRBJ1-3; D is uncertain. The CDR3 spans 14 residues. Germline lookup yields CDR1 DFQATT and CDR2 SNEGSKA (reference sequence). Trimming took 0 bases from V and 0 from J, leaving 6 bases between them. The CDR3 DNA sequence: TGCAGTGCTAGAGATGCTAACTCTGGAAACACCATATATTTT. Residues: CSARDANSGNTIYF.

This chain joins TRBV6-1 and TRBJ2-2, with D unresolved. The CDR3 is 12 residues long. Trimming took off 2 bases at V and 8 bases at J, with 6 bases between the two ends. Germline CDR1 and CDR2: MNHNS and SASEGT. For the CDR3, the DNA is TGTGCCAGCAGTGAATTCAGGGGGGAGCTGTTTTTT. Translated, it gives CASSEFRGELFF.

The chain carries TRBV4-3 and TRBJ2-7; D remains unclear. V was cut by 4 bases and J by 3 bases, with 4 bases left in between. CDR3 length: 11 residues. Germline V gives CDR1 LGHNA, CDR2 YSLEER. The CDR3 nucleotides are TGCGCCAGCAGCCGAATCTACGAGCAGTACTTC. Its translation: CASSRIYEQYF.